This T cell receptor (beta chain) emerged from a study of tumor-infiltrating lymphocytes in primary liver carcinoma. Study-wide background: These patients were men and women whose ages were 30 to 69 years.

The CDR3 loop spans 14 amino acids. Trimming removed 4 bases from V and 2 bases from J, with 9 bases in between. For blood RNA, unsorted whole blood served as the source, and germline DNA was extracted too. Note on this clonotype: The CDR3 does not end in the conserved phenylalanine or tryptophan, so this is likely a read error.

cDNA specific to TCR beta was made from approximately 500 ng of total RNA, with a constant-region primer employed for priming. A slightly modified ARM-PCR protocol with three nested multiplex PCR rounds produced these TCR beta libraries. The first two PCR rounds used TRBV1-TRBV30 forward primers with a C-beta reverse primer, 9 to 11 cycles each. Using its own MiXCR run on the multiplex PCR reads, TCRdb lists one record per CDR3 protein. The sample lists about 310,000 distinct CDR3 sequences; 50% to 60% were seen once. What was sequenced was peripheral blood. The source is a woman between 25 and 40 years old with primary liver carcinoma and hepatitis B virus infection. The gene calls are TRBV12-3 or TRBV12-4 and TRBJ2-1; D possibly corresponds to TRBD2 (6 bases). The CDR3 bases are TGTGCCAGCAGTTGGAGGGGTCCCTACAATGAGCAGTTCTCC. Protein product: CASSWRGPYNEQFS.